This T cell receptor (beta chain) was sequenced during a study of cytomegalovirus exposure and HLA in healthy donors. Study-level results: Reports described diagnosis of cytomegalovirus status by the classifier as highly specific and sensitive. An apparent linkage of common viral pathogens to several of the most significant clusters emerged in a later analysis. Association of a missense DCLRE1C variant with TCR beta V- and J-gene trimming was reported in a later analysis.

Worth noting for this clone: Its antigen is as yet unknown.

Germline V CDR1 and CDR2: SGDLS, YYNGEE. V lost 4 bases, J lost 2 bases, and 6 bases stayed unmatched. The CDR3 runs 16 residues. It was with 60 Vbeta and 13 Jbeta primers that the PCR ran. TCRdb's table, derived via immunoSEQ multiplex PCR, lists solely in-frame clones and lacks some. The sample lists a few hundred thousand clones; roughly 83% were seen once. The sample comprised PBMCs. This receptor was taken from a girl aged 5-17 years in good health and CMV-seronegative. The chain uses TRBV9 and TRBJ1-3; TRBD1 agrees at 10 bases. CDR3 nucleotides: TGTGCCAGCAGCCCCAGGACAGGGGGGGCTGGAAACACCATATATTTT. It codes for CASSPRTGGAGNTIYF.